These 4 T cell receptor beta chains share one sample of origin, sequenced in a study of T cell repertoires in cytomegalovirus infection. Their antigens are not known. From the reads, TCRdb called clonotypes with MiXCR, one entry per CDR3 protein. The sample lists approximately 270,000 distinct CDR3 sequences, approximately 22% occurring once. Sequenced here: cultured PBMCs, sampled from culture after CMV antigen stimulation. Receptors were obtained from a human donor in good health (CMV status not recorded). Some clones in this sample may be carry-over from other donors' samples.

The chain uses TRBV29-1 and TRBJ2-5; D is perhaps TRBD2 (6 bases). Deletions cut 1 base from V and 0 bases from J, with 21 bases between. The CDR3 sequence is 18 residues long. In germline, CDR1 is SQVTM, CDR2 ANQGSEA. The CDR3 coding sequence is TGCAGCGTTGAAGCTCCGGTGTCTGTAGCGGTATACCAAGAGACCCAGTACTTC. Translation: CSVEAPVSVAVYQETQYF. Full variable domain (missing parts from reference TRBV29-1 and TRBJ2-5): SAVISQKPSRDICQRGTSLTIQCQVDSQVTMMFWYRQQPGQSLTLIATANQGSEATYESGFVIDKFPISRPNLTFSTLTVSNMSPEDSSIYLCSVEAPVSVAVYQETQYFGPGTRLLVL.

V usage is TRBV7-6 and J usage is TRBJ2-5; tentatively, D is TRBD1 (6 bases). The CDR3 runs to 13 residues. The V end lost 4 bases, the J end lost 5 bases, and 11 bases lay between the germline ends. Germline-derived CDR1 and CDR2 are SGHVS and FNYEAQ. CDR3 bases: TGTGCCAGCAGCTCCCAGGGGCTTGAGACCCAGTACTTC. The encoded protein is CASSSQGLETQYF.

In the case of this clonotype: The junction differs from germline at one of its ends, possibly a read error. This chain connects TRBV12-3 or TRBV12-4 to TRBJ2-1; 10 positions match TRBD2. The length of the CDR3 is 15 residues. The CDR3 loop reads CASTLTSGAGNEQFF. The CDR3 nucleotides are TGTGCCAGCACTTTAACTAGCGGGGCGGGCAATGAGCAGTTCTTC.

This clonotype was counted many times. The J gene is TRBJ1-6, the V gene TRBV7-2, with D tentatively TRBD1 (5 bases). Between the trimmed V and J ends, which lost 1 base and 10 bases, there was a span of 14 bases. Germline CDR1 is SGHTA and CDR2 is FQGNSA. CDR3 size: 15 residues. The CDR3 loop is CASSLVRGTRSPLHF. The CDR3 DNA follows: TGTGCCAGCAGCTTAGTAAGGGGAACCCGATCACCCCTCCACTTT.